This T cell receptor beta chain was sequenced for a study of CD8 T cells in Susac syndrome. The study sequenced TCR beta in blood CD8+ and CD4+ T cells. Controls were drawn from healthy donors and were matched for age and sex. In contrast to the negatively isolated CD8+ and CD4+ T cells, TEMRA cells were FACS-enriched. When the RNA was reverse transcribed, random hexamers were used with an input of roughly 0.45 to 1 ug. Amplification of TCR beta CDR3 spanned 54 Vbeta and 13 Jbeta via immunoSEQ multiplex PCR. One entry per CDR3 protein results from TCRdb running MiXCR on the immunoSEQ multiplex PCR reads. The sample contains 110,000 to 150,000 distinct CDR3 sequences, about 94% of which appear only once. Germline lookup yields CDR1 LNHNV and CDR2 YYDKDF (reference sequence). The CDR3 sequence is 18 residues long. V dropped 0 bases and J dropped 4; count of bases not matched to a gene: 7.

The TCR sequence derives from a human donor in good health. Sequenced material: CD8+ T cells from PBMCs. The gene calls are TRBV15 and TRBJ2-1; TRBD2 agrees at 12 bases. This chain's CDR3 is CATSRDQASGREYNEQFF. The DNA for the CDR3 is TGTGCCACCAGCAGAGATCAGGCTAGCGGGAGGGAATACAATGAGCAGTTCTTC.